A selection of T cell receptor beta chains follows, all from one sample in a study of graft-versus-host responses after intestinal transplantation. No antigen has been identified for these receptors. The repertoire was sequenced with immunoSEQ multiplex PCR; TCRdb's copy has only in-frame clones and lacks some. The table lists some 80,000 clones, around 90% of them singletons. The sample here was unstimulated CD8+ T cells sorted from spleen or lymph node cells, taken before transplant. The receptor set was obtained from a human donor who was the organ donor for an intestinal transplant. Each CDR3 is given without its conserved first and last residue. Clone size, where shown, is once, few, many, or a class for clones that have expanded.

V: TRBV5-1
J: TRBJ2-7
size: .
CDR3: ASSLGVLGTAPTYEQY

V: TRBV4-1
J: TRBJ2-7
size: .
CDR3: ASSQARSGESYEQY

V: TRBV27
J: TRBJ2-7
size: .
CDR3: ASSLVAGSSYEQY

V: TRBV9
J: TRBJ2-7
size: .
CDR3: ASSVTPSYEQY

V: TRBV29-1
J: TRBJ2-7
size: .
CDR3: SVAFNSYEQY

V: TRBV4-1
J: TRBJ2-1
size: .
CDR3: ASSPEGPADEQF

V: TRBV4-1
J: TRBJ1-2
size: once
CDR3: ASSQGVDGYT

V: TRBV7-9
J: TRBJ2-7
size: .
CDR3: ASSSYRGQYVKQY

V: TRBV7-2
J: TRBJ1-5
size: .
CDR3: ASGPWTDQPQH

V: TRBV5-6
J: TRBJ2-1
size: .
CDR3: ASSLYSTEQF

V: TRBV30
J: TRBJ2-7
size: once
CDR3: AWSSSYEQY

V: TRBV6-5
J: TRBJ2-7
size: .
CDR3: ASSLGFVTSGYEQY

V: TRBV13
J: TRBJ2-5
size: .
CDR3: ASSLRGRETQY

V: TRBV7-9
J: TRBJ1-2
size: .
CDR3: ASSAPGVPYGYT

V: TRBV4-1
J: TRBJ2-7
size: .
CDR3: ASSQVNGEQY

V: TRBV27
J: TRBJ2-2
size: .
CDR3: ASSPTPLTGELF

V: TRBV6-6
J: TRBJ1-3
size: .
CDR3: ASSYSPGAGNTIY

V: TRBV28
J: TRBJ2-7
size: .
CDR3: ASSLEGSGYEQY

V: TRBV6-1
J: TRBJ2-1
size: .
CDR3: ASSPTSGDYNEQF

V: TRBV5-6
J: TRBJ1-2
size: .
CDR3: ASSLDPQKTLGMDYGYT

V: TRBV9
J: TRBJ2-2
size: few
CDR3: ASSTLGGGELF

V: TRBV4-1
J: TRBJ1-1
size: .
CDR3: ASSQGRGTEAF

V: TRBV19
J: TRBJ1-1
size: .
CDR3: ASSIQGGGTEAF

V: TRBV6-1
J: TRBJ2-1
size: .
CDR3: ASSEVPGLAYGNNEQF

V: TRBV5-1
J: TRBJ2-2
size: .
CDR3: ASRQPPLTGELF

V: TRBV29-1
J: TRBJ1-1
size: .
CDR3: SVDTTEAF

V: TRBV27
J: TRBJ2-1
size: .
CDR3: ASSPLLSSYNEQF

V: TRBV28
J: TRBJ1-6
size: .
CDR3: ASSFWTGGGGSPLH

V: TRBV15
J: TRBJ2-7
size: .
CDR3: ATSTGQGSYEQY

V: TRBV18
J: TRBJ1-2
size: .
CDR3: ASSPVGPGLAYGYT

V: TRBV19
J: TRBJ2-7
size: .
CDR3: ASSPGGNYEQY

V: TRBV30
J: TRBJ2-1
size: .
CDR3: AWSVGGSYNEQF

V: TRBV6-5
J: TRBJ2-7
size: .
CDR3: ASSYGPGPPTYEQY

V: TRBV7-9
J: TRBJ2-7
size: .
CDR3: ASSLVGGYEQY

V: TRBV7-2
J: TRBJ2-7
size: .
CDR3: ASSLPGNEQY

V: TRBV6-1
J: TRBJ1-1
size: .
CDR3: ASSADRGLDTEAF

V: TRBV5-4
J: TRBJ1-5
size: .
CDR3: ASSLGGHSNQPQH

V: TRBV7-9
J: TRBJ2-2
size: .
CDR3: ASSQGVTGELF

V: TRBV27
J: TRBJ1-4
size: once
CDR3: ASAPRNLNEKLF

V: TRBV7-2
J: TRBJ2-7
size: .
CDR3: ASSLSLGLEQY